One sample yielded the 22 T cell receptor beta chains listed below, sequenced in a study of T-cell reconstitution after alpha-beta-depleted transplantation in children. Unique molecular identifiers were built into the TCRbeta library. A single record per CDR3 protein comes from TCRdb applying MiXCR to the PCR reads. This sample has about 58,000 distinct CDR3 sequences; 44% occur once, and the top ten carry 95% to 98%. Sample: PBMCs, mostly from graft donor cells, taken 360 days after TCRalphabeta/CD19-depleted stem cell transplant. All receptors derive from a male patient younger than 18 who had a stem cell transplant for acute lymphoblastic leukemia, so the T cells may come from the graft donor.

The rearrangement joins TRBV10-3 to TRBJ2-5; no firm D call. Trimming took 0 bases from V and 7 from J, leaving 3 bases between them. The CDR3 has 11 residues. Per germline, CDR1 ENHRY and CDR2 SYGVKD. DNA of the CDR3: TGTGCCATCAGTGAGTCATCGACCCAGTACTTC. This encodes CAISESSTQYF.

The chain recombines TRBV5-6 with TRBJ2-1; 11 bases match TRBD1. The CDR3 contains 15 residues. Germline loops: CDR1 SGHDT, CDR2 YYEEEE. The ends lost 4 bases at V and 6 bases at J; junction bases unmatched: 6. The CDR3, as DNA: TGTGCCAGCAGCGCAACCGGGACAGGGGGCAATGAGCAGTTCTTC. It translates to CASSATGTGGNEQFF.

CDR3 bases: TGTGCCAGCAGTTTGGCCTACTACTACGAGCAGTACTTC. Protein sequence: CASSLAYYYEQYF. This chain joins TRBV27 and TRBJ2-7; D remains ambiguous. V was cut by 3 bases and J by 3 bases, with 9 bases left in between. The CDR3 loop spans 13 amino acids. Germline CDR1 and CDR2: MNHEY and SMNVEV (reference sequence).

The V and J genes are TRBV9 and TRBJ2-7; the D gene is possibly TRBD2 (5 bases). Trimming shortened V by 0 bases and J by 7 bases, and 14 bases separated the two germline ends. There are 14 residues in the CDR3. In germline, CDR1 is SGDLS, CDR2 YYNGEE. For the CDR3, the DNA is TGTGCCAGCAGCGTAGAACCAGGAGGTAGAGAGCAGTACTTC. Translated: CASSVEPGGREQYF.

The chain is built from TRBV20-1 and TRBJ1-2; tentatively, D is TRBD1 (6 bases). This CDR3 comprises 10 residues. The ends were cut back, 4 bases at V and 6 bases at J, with 6 bases in the middle. Per germline, CDR1 DFQATT and CDR2 SNEGSKA (reference sequence). The CDR3, as DNA: TGCAGTGCTACAGGGGATGGCTACACCTTC. Amino acid sequence: CSATGDGYTF.

The J gene is TRBJ2-1, the V gene TRBV12-3 or TRBV12-4; the match to TRBD2 covers 12 bases. The trim removed 5 bases at V and 6 bases at J, leaving 11 bases unmatched. This CDR3 region has 17 residues. The CDR3 DNA reads as TGTGCCAGCAGTCTCGCCCGACTAGCGGGAGATCGCAATGAGCAGTTCTTC. Translating it yields CASSLARLAGDRNEQFF.

V and J are TRBV20-1 and TRBJ2-6; no definite D call. Germline-derived CDR1 and CDR2 are DFQATT and SNEGSKA (reference sequence). V shed 2 bases and J shed 0 bases, with 8 bases lying between them. This CDR3 comprises 15 residues. The CDR3 is CSARLPSSGANVLTF. The CDR3 DNA follows: TGCAGTGCTAGACTACCTTCCTCTGGGGCCAACGTCCTGACTTTC.

V and J are TRBV5-6 and TRBJ2-7; D uncertain. CDR3 length: 12 residues. The germline V gene encodes CDR1 SGHDT and CDR2 YYEEEE. The V gene lost 0 bases and the J gene lost 7 bases, with 8 bases spanning the gap. CDR3 loop: CASSLGAEEQYF. In nucleotides, the CDR3 is TGTGCCAGCAGCTTGGGGGCGGAGGAGCAGTACTTC.

The genes are TRBV4-1 and TRBJ1-5; TRBD1 agrees at 8 bases. The CDR3 covers 16 residues. Trimming took 0 bases from V and 7 from J; bases not matched to a gene: 8. Germline CDR1 and CDR2: MGHRA and YSYEKL. The CDR3 spells CASSQDIGTGNQPQHF. As DNA, the CDR3 is TGCGCCAGCAGCCAAGATATCGGGACAGGTAACCAGCCCCAGCATTTT.

The chain is built from TRBV5-1 and TRBJ2-1; the D is unclear. Per the germline V gene, CDR1 is SGHRS and CDR2 is YFSETQ. Trimming shortened V by 1 base and J by 7 bases, and 9 bases separated the two germline ends. The CDR3 is made up of 13 amino acids. In nucleotides, the CDR3 is TGCGCCAGCAGCTTGCGCAAGGGAAATGAGCAGTTCTTC. This sequence encodes CASSLRKGNEQFF.

In its sample, this clonotype was seen a few times. This chain links TRBV12-3 or TRBV12-4 with TRBJ2-3, with 13 bases fitting TRBD2. CDR3 length: 16 residues. The V gene end was trimmed by 1 base and the J gene end by 4 bases; junction bases not matched to a gene: 2. Written as DNA, the CDR3 is TGTGCCAGCAGTTTAGGACTAGCGGGGGGTCCAGATACGCAGTATTTT. Its protein is CASSLGLAGGPDTQYF.

This clonotype appeared a few times. The chain carries TRBV28 and TRBJ2-3; 8 bases match TRBD2. The germline V gene encodes CDR1 MDHEN and CDR2 SYDVKM. J lost 3 bases, V lost 2 bases, and 7 bases had no gene match. The CDR3 is 16 amino acids. The CDR3 DNA reads TGTGCCAGCAGTTTACCAAGCGGGAGTTGGACAGATACGCAGTATTTT. It encodes CASSLPSGSWTDTQYF.

This chain links TRBV29-1 with TRBJ1-1; D is uncertain. Germline CDR1 reads SQVTM; CDR2 reads ANQGSEA. This CDR3 is built from 13 residues. Trimming shortened V by 5 bases and J by 8 bases, and 18 bases separated the two germline ends. CDR3 bases: TGCAGCGTTCTACTACTGGGGTCTGGCGAAGCTTTCTTT. Amino acid sequence: CSVLLLGSGEAFF.

This clonotype was observed at least ten times. The genes are TRBV10-3 and TRBJ1-2, with D possibly being TRBD1 (6 bases). Germline V gives CDR1 ENHRY, CDR2 SYGVKD. The germline V and J ends were trimmed by 6 bases and 2 bases, with 10 bases remaining between them. CDR3 size: 13 residues. The DNA of the CDR3 is TGTGCCATCAGGGTTACAGGGAACTATGGCTACACCTTC. It specifies CAIRVTGNYGYTF.

The chain combines TRBV12-3 or TRBV12-4 with TRBJ2-5; 11 bases are shared with TRBD2. The V segment lost 6 bases and the J segment 5 bases; nucleotides outside the gene matches: 8. The CDR3 has 15 residues. The CDR3 loop is CASRHPPSGGETQYF. The CDR3 coding sequence is TGTGCCAGCAGGCACCCGCCTAGCGGGGGGGAGACCCAGTACTTC.

The chain combines TRBV2 with TRBJ2-1, with 9 bases identical to TRBD2. V shed 4 bases and J 6 bases; nucleotides not matched to a gene: 4. CDR3 size: 14 residues. Germline CDR1 is SNHLY and CDR2 is FYNNEI. The CDR3 DNA sequence: TGTGCCAGCAGTGGGGGACTAGCTAGCAATGAGCAGTTCTTC. Protein sequence: CASSGGLASNEQFF.

This clonotype was seen at least ten times. The chain's CDR3 is CAISEQGGRNYEQYF. The CDR3 region has the DNA TGTGCCATCAGTGAGCAAGGGGGGAGGAATTACGAGCAGTACTTC. The V and J genes are TRBV10-3 and TRBJ2-7; D is perhaps TRBD1 or TRBD2 (6 bases each). The germline V gene has CDR1 ENHRY and CDR2 SYGVKD. This CDR3 spans 15 amino acids. Trimming took 2 bases from V and 4 from J, leaving 15 bases between them.

The genes are TRBV12-3 or TRBV12-4 and TRBJ2-5; D is unclear. The CDR3 has 12 residues. Trimming cost V 5 bases and J 5 bases, with 9 bases left between them. The CDR3 reads CASSMSWETQYF. The CDR3 DNA reads TGTGCCAGCAGTATGAGTTGGGAGACCCAGTACTTC.

This clonotype has a handful of counts. This rearrangement joins TRBV29-1 to TRBJ1-3; 7 nucleotides align to TRBD1. V lost 7 bases, J lost 2 bases, and 8 bases stayed unmatched. Germline V gene data show CDR1 as SQVTM and CDR2 as ANQGSEA. The CDR3 has 14 residues. The CDR3 sequence: CSGLQGLAGNTIYF. CDR3 DNA sequence: TGCAGCGGGTTACAGGGGTTGGCTGGAAACACCATATATTTT.

The rearrangement links TRBV4-2 to TRBJ2-3; tentatively, D is TRBD1 (6 bases). Germline lookup yields CDR1 LGHNA and CDR2 YNFKEQ. This CDR3 spans 16 amino acids. Trimming shortened V by 3 bases and J by 0 bases, and 13 bases separated the two germline ends. The CDR3 spells CASSHTGTSSTDTQYF. CDR3 DNA: TGTGCCAGCAGCCATACCGGGACATCTAGCACAGATACGCAGTATTTT.

This clonotype came up a few times. The rearrangement links TRBV9 to TRBJ2-5, with D perhaps TRBD1 (6 bases). Per the germline V gene, CDR1 is SGDLS and CDR2 is YYNGEE. The CDR3 length is 12 residues. Trimming took off 4 bases at V and 5 bases at J, with 9 bases between the two ends. CDR3 sequence: CASSSGVETQYF. Written as DNA, the CDR3 is TGTGCCAGCAGCTCAGGGGTTGAGACCCAGTACTTC.

The chain carries TRBV15 and TRBJ2-5; 9 positions agree with TRBD1. The J segment lost 2 bases and the V segment lost 7 bases, leaving 5 bases of the junction unmatched. The CDR3 spans 14 residues. The germline V gene encodes CDR1 LNHNV and CDR2 YYDKDF (reference sequence). CDR3 residues: CATTKDRGQETQYF. CDR3 coding DNA: TGTGCCACCACCAAGGACAGGGGTCAAGAGACCCAGTACTTC.